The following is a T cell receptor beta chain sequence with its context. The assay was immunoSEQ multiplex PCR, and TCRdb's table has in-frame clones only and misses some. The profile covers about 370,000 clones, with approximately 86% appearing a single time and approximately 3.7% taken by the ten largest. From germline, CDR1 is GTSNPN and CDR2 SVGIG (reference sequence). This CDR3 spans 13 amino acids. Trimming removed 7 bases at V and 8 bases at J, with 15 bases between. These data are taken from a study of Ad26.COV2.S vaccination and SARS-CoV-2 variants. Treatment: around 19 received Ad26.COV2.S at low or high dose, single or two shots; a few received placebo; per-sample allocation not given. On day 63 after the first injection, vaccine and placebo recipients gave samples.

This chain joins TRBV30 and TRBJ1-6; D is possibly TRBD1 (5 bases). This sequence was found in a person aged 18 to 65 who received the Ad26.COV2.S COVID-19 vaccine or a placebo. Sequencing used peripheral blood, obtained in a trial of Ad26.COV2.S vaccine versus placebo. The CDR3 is CAYQVLGDSPLHF. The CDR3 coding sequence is TGTGCCTATCAAGTATTGGGGGATTCACCCCTCCACTTT.